The source of this T cell receptor (beta chain) is a study of blood T cell repertoires in COVID-19. On the study more broadly: Sites across the United States, Italy and Spain contributed samples from acute and convalescent COVID-19. From T cells, B-cell-depleted T cells, or PBMCs came the material, which was cDNA or gDNA.

The germline V gene encodes CDR1 LNHDA and CDR2 SQIVND (reference sequence). The CDR3 spans 14 residues. The V and J ends lost 3 bases and 1 base respectively, with 8 bases between them. Authors' analysis steps: Reference gene primer amplification yielded estimated nucleated cell counts. Assay used: immunoSEQ multiplex PCR; TCRdb lists only in-frame clones, some missing. V, J and clone size are those of that table, while D and trimming were read from the DNA. The table lists some 290,000 clones, roughly nine tenths of them singletons, with about 2.2% in the top ten. This sequence joins TRBV19 and TRBJ2-3; D is perhaps TRBD2 (6 bases). The sample comprised peripheral blood. The receptor was derived from a woman aged 50 to 65 who had recovered from COVID-19. The CDR3, as DNA: TGTGCCAGTAGTATCGGGACTCGCACAGATACGCAGTATTTT. It specifies CASSIGTRTDTQYF.